This TCR beta chain was sequenced for a study of CD8+ T cells in alopecia areata. Isolation of CD4+ and CD8+ T cells from PBMCs was achieved by sorting. RNA, once extracted, was reverse transcribed into cDNA for use as the sequencing template. Measured with immunoSEQ multiplex PCR; TCRdb has only the in-frame clones, and not every one. The table records roughly 250,000 clones, 67% of them present only once. The ends lost 1 base at V and 2 bases at J; junction bases unmatched: 4. The CDR3 totals 15 residues. CDR1 is LGHNA, CDR2 YSLEER, per germline. The chain recombines TRBV4-3 with TRBJ1-2, with 7 bases that match TRBD1. This sequence originates from a human donor with alopecia areata. The sample was CD4+ T cells sorted from blood, taken at week 0. The CDR3 region is CASSQAGQANYGYTF. CDR3 nucleotides: TGCGCCAGCAGCCAAGCCGGACAGGCCAACTATGGCTACACCTTC.